A single sample gave rise to the 8 T cell receptor beta chains below, sequenced in a study of PD-1 blockade in classical Hodgkin lymphoma. Generated by immunoSEQ multiplex PCR, the TCRdb table keeps only in-frame clones and is missing some. The sample consists of 55,000 to 75,000 clones, about two thirds of them appearing once. All patients experienced relapse after autologous stem cell transplantation, and brentuximab vedotin exposure was variable. Sequencing used peripheral blood mononuclear cells (PBMCs), obtained before the second cycle of nivolumab. The source of these receptors is a human donor with classical Hodgkin lymphoma.

The rearrangement links TRBV15 to TRBJ2-1; the D gene could be TRBD1 or TRBD2 (5 bases each). Trimming cost V 1 base and J 9 bases, with 13 bases left between them. Per the germline V gene, CDR1 is LNHNV and CDR2 is YYDKDF (reference sequence). The CDR3 spans 14 residues. The CDR3 coding sequence is TGTGCCACCAGCAGAGTTGGGGGAGTAAGTGAGCAGTTCTTC. It codes for CATSRVGGVSEQFF. Supplemented by reference TRBV15 and TRBJ2-1, the full variable domain reads DAMVIQNPRYQVTQFGKPVTLSCSQTLNHNVMYWYQQKSSQAPKLLFHYYDKDFNNEADTPDNFQSRRPNTSFCFLDIRSPGLGDTAMYLCATSRVGGVSEQFFGPGTRLTVL.

DNA of the CDR3: TGTGCCAGCAGTTACCTGGGCTCTGGAAACACCATATATTTT. Residues: CASSYLGSGNTIYF. The V and J genes are TRBV6-6 and TRBJ1-3, with no clear D. Trimming removed 2 bases at V and 0 bases at J, with 5 bases between. The CDR3 spans 14 residues. Looked up from germline, CDR1 is MNHNY and CDR2 is SVGAGI (reference sequence).

V is TRBV7-2 and J is TRBJ2-1; D remains unclear. Germline CDR1 is SGHTA and CDR2 is FQGNSA. Trimming took off 5 bases at V and 7 bases at J, with 9 bases between the two ends. The CDR3 length is 12 residues. CDR3 amino acids: CASSPMGNEQFF. The CDR3 DNA reads TGTGCCAGCAGCCCCATGGGGAATGAGCAGTTCTTC.

This chain joins TRBV9 and TRBJ2-3; 7 bases align to TRBD2. The J segment lost 0 bases and the V segment lost 4 bases, leaving 8 bases of the junction unmatched. The germline V gene has CDR1 SGDLS and CDR2 YYNGEE. The CDR3 runs to 16 residues. The CDR3 DNA is TGTGCCAGCAGCCGAATGGGACTAACTAGCACAGATACGCAGTATTTT. It specifies CASSRMGLTSTDTQYF.

The V and J genes are TRBV18 and TRBJ2-2; a possible D gene is TRBD1 (6 bases). V was trimmed by 6 bases and J by 5 bases, leaving 16 bases between them. Germline assignment: CDR1 KGHSH and CDR2 LQKENI. The CDR3 contains 15 residues. The CDR3 DNA is TGTGCCAGCTCCCACCCCTACAGGGAAACCGGGGAGCTGTTTTTT. Protein product: CASSHPYRETGELFF.

The chain carries TRBV5-1 and TRBJ1-1; possible D gene TRBD1, 5 bases. The CDR3 consists of 12 residues. The V gene's germline CDR1 is SGHRS and CDR2 YFSETQ. Trimming removed 8 bases from V and 3 bases from J, with 11 bases in between. The CDR3: CASRRGDTEAFF. The CDR3, as DNA: TGCGCCAGTAGGAGGGGTGACACTGAAGCTTTCTTT.

The J gene is TRBJ1-5, the V gene TRBV9; a possible D gene is TRBD1 (5 bases). Germline V CDR1 and CDR2: SGDLS, YYNGEE. Between the trimmed V and J ends, which lost 1 base and 1 base, there was a span of 15 bases. CDR3 length equals 17 residues. The CDR3 spells CASSVQQVGASNQPQHF. In DNA, the CDR3 is TGTGCCAGCAGCGTACAACAGGTCGGGGCCAGCAATCAGCCCCAGCATTTT.

This clone came up a few times. The gene calls are TRBV30 and TRBJ2-7; the match to TRBD2 covers 9 bases. The CDR3 sequence is 14 residues long. V was clipped by 1 base and J by 7 bases; unmatched bases: 8. In germline, CDR1 is GTSNPN, CDR2 SVGIG (reference sequence). The CDR3 loop reads CAWSEASGIREQYF. CDR3 DNA sequence: TGTGCCTGGAGTGAGGCTAGCGGGATCCGGGAGCAGTACTTC.